This TCR beta chain stems from a study of blood T cell repertoires in COVID-19. Across the study: COVID-19 samples, acute and convalescent, were from the United States, Italy and Spain.

Trimming took 2 bases from V and 4 from J, leaving 17 bases between them. In germline, CDR1 is SGHTA, CDR2 FQGNSA. CDR3 length: 16 amino acids. TCRdb keeps only in-frame clones here, not all; method: immunoSEQ multiplex PCR. The table has about 230,000 clones, approximately 89% seen once. The sample taken for sequencing was PBMCs or T cells enriched from blood (not recorded which). This clonotype was obtained from a woman aged 25 to 45 with acute COVID-19. V usage is TRBV7-2 and J usage is TRBJ1-1, with D hard to call. CDR3: CASSLRGSGGFTEAFF. CDR3 DNA: TGTGCCAGCAGCTTAAGAGGGTCAGGTGGGTTCACTGAAGCTTTCTTT.